This TCR beta chain was obtained from a study of blood T cell repertoires in COVID-19. Study at large: Collection of acute and convalescent COVID-19 samples took place in the United States, Italy and Spain.

The repertoire was sequenced with immunoSEQ multiplex PCR; TCRdb's copy has only in-frame clones and lacks some. This table has around 290,000 clones, more than 75% appearing once. As regards this clone: This sample also contains other DNA sequences that code for the same CDR3.

Germline loops: CDR1 SGDLS, CDR2 YYNGEE. With 0 bases removed from V and 1 base from J, the gap between germline ends came to 8 bases. The CDR3 runs 14 residues. The sequence came from a woman aged 45-65 years who had recovered from COVID-19. This chain uses TRBV9 with TRBJ2-7; D is unclear. Sequencing was done on a sample of peripheral blood. The CDR3 here is CASSVERGSYEQYF. The CDR3 nucleotides read TGTGCCAGCAGCGTAGAGCGTGGGTCCTACGAGCAGTACTTC.